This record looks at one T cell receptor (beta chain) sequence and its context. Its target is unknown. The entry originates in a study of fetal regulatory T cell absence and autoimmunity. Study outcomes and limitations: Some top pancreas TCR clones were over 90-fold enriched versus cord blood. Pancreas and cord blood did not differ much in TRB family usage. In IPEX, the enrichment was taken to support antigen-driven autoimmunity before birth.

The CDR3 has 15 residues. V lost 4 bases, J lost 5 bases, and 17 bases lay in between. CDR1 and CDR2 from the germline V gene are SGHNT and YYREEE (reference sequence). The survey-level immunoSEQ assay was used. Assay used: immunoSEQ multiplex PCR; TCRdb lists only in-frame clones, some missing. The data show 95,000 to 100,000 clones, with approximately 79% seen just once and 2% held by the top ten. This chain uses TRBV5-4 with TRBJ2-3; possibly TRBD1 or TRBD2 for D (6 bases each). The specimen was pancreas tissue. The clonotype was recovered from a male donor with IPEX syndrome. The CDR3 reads CASSRGTEGGDTQYF. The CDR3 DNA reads TGTGCCAGCAGCCGAGGGACCGAGGGGGGAGATACGCAGTATTTT.